This is a list of T cell receptor beta chains from one sample in a study of blood T cells in healthy people across ages. TCRdb fed the 5' RACE reads into MiXCR, producing one record per CDR3 protein. The profile covers hundreds of thousands of distinct CDR3 sequences, with about 53% appearing a single time and approximately 40% taken by the ten largest. Sequencing was done on a sample of blood. All receptors come from a man aged 60 to 69 in good health. The CDR3 runs from the conserved cysteine through the conserved F or W. D genes are given only for firm matches. Size values are once, few and many counts, or a class for expanded clones, and some rows have none.

clone size	D gene	V gene	CDR3 length	J gene	CDR3 DNA	CDR3 protein
NA	TRBD1	TRBV20-1	13	TRBJ2-5	TGCAGCCAGGGACAGGCCAGGGGAGGGACCCAGTACTTC	CSQGQARGGTQYF
NA	NA	TRBV11-2	16	TRBJ1-1	TGTGCCAGCAGCTTAGCCGCCCAGGGTATGAACACTGAAGCTTTCTTT	CASSLAAQGMNTEAFF
NA	NA	TRBV5-6	16	TRBJ1-6	TGTGCCAGCACCTTGACGACCGGGCCCTATAATTCACCCCTCCACTTT	CASTLTTGPYNSPLHF
many	NA	TRBV7-2	13	TRBJ2-3	TGTGCCAGCAGCTTAAAGTTAGGAGATACGCAGTATTTT	CASSLKLGDTQYF
NA	NA	TRBV6-2/TRBV6-3	12	TRBJ2-5	TGTGCCAGCAGTCGGGACTCTCAGACCCAGTACTTC	CASSRDSQTQYF
few	TRBD2	TRBV4-1	19	TRBJ2-1	TGCGCCAGCAGCCAAGATCCCCCTAGCGGGGGGTCCTCCTACAATGAGCAGTTCTTC	CASSQDPPSGGSSYNEQFF
NA	NA	TRBV7-9	12	TRBJ2-7	TGTGCCAGCAGCTTAGTCCGCGGCGAGCAGTACTTC	CASSLVRGEQYF
NA	NA	TRBV7-2	16	TRBJ2-4	TGTGCCAGCAGCTTAAGGGGCCTTAGAGCCAAAAACATTCAGTACTTC	CASSLRGLRAKNIQYF
few	TRBD2	TRBV4-2	16	TRBJ2-5	TGTGCCAGCAGCCGGGACCTAGCGGGGGCTCAAGAGACCCAGTACTTC	CASSRDLAGAQETQYF
NA	NA	TRBV20-1	14	TRBJ2-1	TGCAGTGCTAGTGGTGGGGGAGGCTACAATGAGCAGTTCTTC	CSASGGGGYNEQFF
NA	TRBD1	TRBV28	14	TRBJ2-4	TGTGCCAGCAGTTTAGGGACAGGGGAGGACATTCAGTACTTC	CASSLGTGEDIQYF
few	TRBD2	TRBV9	15	TRBJ2-5	TGTGCCAGCAGCGTAGCTAGCGGGGCAAAAGAGACCCAGTACTTC	CASSVASGAKETQYF
NA	NA	TRBV4-2	13	TRBJ2-1	TGTGCCAGCAGCCAAGTGGGATTCAATGAGCAGTTCTTC	CASSQVGFNEQFF
once	NA	TRBV4-1	15	TRBJ2-7	TGCGCCAGCAGCCAAGATTCCACAGGGTTCTACGAGCAGTACTTC	CASSQDSTGFYEQYF
NA	NA	TRBV14	15	TRBJ1-1	TGTGCCAGCAGCCAAGTAAGGGGATTGGGCACTGAAGCTTTCTTT	CASSQVRGLGTEAFF
few	TRBD1	TRBV2	14	TRBJ2-5	TGTGCCAGCAGTTGGGACAGGGGGCCAGAGACCCAGTACTTC	CASSWDRGPETQYF
few	TRBD1	TRBV7-9	13	TRBJ1-6	TGTGCCAGTCACAGGGGGCTTGATTCACCCCTCCACTTT	CASHRGLDSPLHF
NA	TRBD2	TRBV12-3/TRBV12-4	20	TRBJ2-1	TGTGCCAGCAGTTTAAATCAGCGGGCTAGCGGGTCCAGAGCCTACAATGAGCAGTTCTTC	CASSLNQRASGSRAYNEQFF
NA	TRBD2	TRBV6-5	15	TRBJ2-7	TGTGCCAGCAGCGCGGGACTAGCGGGCGCCTACGAGCAGTACTTC	CASSAGLAGAYEQYF
NA	NA	TRBV2	15	TRBJ1-6	TGTGCCAGCAGTGAAGCGAGAAATTTCGGGTCACCCCTCCACTTT	CASSEARNFGSPLHF
few	TRBD1	TRBV7-2	14	TRBJ2-7	TGTGCCAGCAGCCCCCAGGGGGTCTCCTACGAGCAGTACTTC	CASSPQGVSYEQYF
NA	NA	TRBV5-1	19	TRBJ2-7	TGCGCCCGTGGAGGGAAAAGCTGCCTCGACGGACCCTACGCCTACGAGCAGTACTTC	CARGGKSCLDGPYAYEQYF
NA	TRBD1	TRBV20-1	14	TRBJ2-7	TGCAGTGCTAGAAGGGACAGGGGACTCTACGAGCAGTACTTC	CSARRDRGLYEQYF
few	NA	TRBV5-1	18	TRBJ2-2	TGCGCCAGCAGCTTGGCAAGAAGGACCACGGAGGGCACCGGGGAGCTGTTTTTT	CASSLARRTTEGTGELFF
NA	TRBD2	TRBV12-3/TRBV12-4	15	TRBJ2-3	TGTGCCAGCAGGCAGACTAGCGGGGGGGCCCGTTTCCAGTATTTT	CASRQTSGGARFQYF
few	TRBD1	TRBV7-9	15	TRBJ2-7	TGTGCCAGCAGCTCCCGGGACAGGGGGTCGTGGGAGCAGTACTTC	CASSSRDRGSWEQYF
NA	TRBD1	TRBV20-1	13	TRBJ1-2	TGCAGTGCTTACCGGACAGGGGACTATGGCTACACCTTC	CSAYRTGDYGYTF
NA	TRBD2	TRBV7-6	16	TRBJ2-5	TGTGCCAGCAGCCCCCGGACTAGCGCTCGCCAAGAGACCCAGTACTTC	CASSPRTSARQETQYF
few	NA	TRBV20-1	14	TRBJ1-2	TGCAGTGCTAGAGTTCGCAGGGCTTACTATGGCTACACCTTC	CSARVRRAYYGYTF
NA	TRBD1	TRBV25-1	13	TRBJ2-7	TGTGCCAGCGGACAGGCAGGGGCCTACGAGCAGTACTTC	CASGQAGAYEQYF
NA	NA	TRBV20-1	15	TRBJ2-7	TGCAGTGCTGCGAACGCACGGGACTTCCACAATGAGCAGTACTTC	CSAANARDFHNEQYF
once	NA	TRBV4-2	16	TRBJ2-5	TGTGCCAGCAGCCAAACCGGAGATAGTGGGTGGGAGACCCAGTACTTC	CASSQTGDSGWETQYF
NA	TRBD1	TRBV5-1	17	TRBJ1-1	TGCGCCAGCAGCTTGGACAGGGGTGGGAGTGGGGACACTGAAGCTTTCTTT	CASSLDRGGSGDTEAFF
NA	NA	TRBV27	14	TRBJ1-1	TGTGCCAGCAGAAAATTACAGGGTAACACTGAAGCTTTCTTT	CASRKLQGNTEAFF
NA	NA	TRBV10-3	13	TRBJ2-7	TGTGCCACCGGAGGGCCGATCAATTACGAGCAGTACTTC	CATGGPINYEQYF
few	NA	TRBV10-3	18	TRBJ2-3	TGTGCCATCAGTGAGAGAGAGTTGGGGGGACCCGAACCAGATACGCAGTATTTT	CAISERELGGPEPDTQYF
NA	TRBD2	TRBV5-1	16	TRBJ2-3	TGCGCCAGCAGCTTGTGGATGGGCGGGAGCACAGAGACGCAGTATTTT	CASSLWMGGSTETQYF
few	NA	TRBV7-2	15	TRBJ2-7	TGTGCCAGCAGCCCCGACTCTTGGGCCGTCTACGAGCAGTACTTC	CASSPDSWAVYEQYF
NA	NA	TRBV9	14	TRBJ1-2	TGTGCCAGCAGCCAGGTGGGGGTAGGCTATGGCTACACCTTC	CASSQVGVGYGYTF
NA	NA	TRBV2	14	TRBJ2-5	TGTGCCAGCAGTGACCCTCAAGCGAATGAGACCCAGTACTTC	CASSDPQANETQYF
NA	NA	TRBV7-6	16	TRBJ1-1	TGTGCCAGCAGTCGGATAGAGGGGGTCGGGAACACTGAAGCTTTCTTT	CASSRIEGVGNTEAFF
NA	NA	TRBV6-5	13	TRBJ2-7	TGTGCCAGCAGGCGACACGAAGCGTACGAGCAGTACTTC	CASRRHEAYEQYF